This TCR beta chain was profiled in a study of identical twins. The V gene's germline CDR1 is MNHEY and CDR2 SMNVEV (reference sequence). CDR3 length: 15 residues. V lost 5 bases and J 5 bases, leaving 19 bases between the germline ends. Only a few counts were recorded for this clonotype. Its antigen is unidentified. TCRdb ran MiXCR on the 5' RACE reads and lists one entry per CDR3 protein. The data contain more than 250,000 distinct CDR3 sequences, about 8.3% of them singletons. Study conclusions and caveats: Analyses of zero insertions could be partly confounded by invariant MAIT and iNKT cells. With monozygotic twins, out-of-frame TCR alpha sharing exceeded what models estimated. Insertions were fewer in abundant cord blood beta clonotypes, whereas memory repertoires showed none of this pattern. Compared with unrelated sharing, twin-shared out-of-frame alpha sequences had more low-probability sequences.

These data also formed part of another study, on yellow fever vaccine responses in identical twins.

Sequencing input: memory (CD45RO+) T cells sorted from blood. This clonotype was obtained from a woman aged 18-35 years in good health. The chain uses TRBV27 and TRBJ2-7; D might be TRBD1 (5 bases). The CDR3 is CASSPRQLVVNEQYF. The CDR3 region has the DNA TGTGCCAGCAGTCCGCGACAGCTAGTCGTCAACGAGCAGTACTTC.